This note documents a single T cell receptor (beta chain) sequence. TCRdb keeps only in-frame clones here, not all; method: immunoSEQ multiplex PCR. The table has millions of clones, roughly 95% seen once. Naive CD8 isolation took CD45RO-negative cells positively selected for CCR7 and excluded terminally differentiated effector memory CD45RA+ cells. This sample was taken from a study of shared clonotypes between healthy human individuals. CDR3 length: 14 amino acids. Germline lookup yields CDR1 SNHLY and CDR2 FYNNEI. After removal of 3 bases from V and 2 bases from J, the junction contained 4 bases not matched to a gene.

This chain joins TRBV2 and TRBJ2-7; 7 positions match TRBD1. The specimen sequenced was naive CD8+ T cells sorted from blood. This sequence originates from a man between 18 and 35 years old in good health. The CDR3 protein is CASSDGQAAYEQYF. The DNA for the CDR3 is TGTGCCAGCAGTGACGGACAGGCTGCCTACGAGCAGTACTTC. Full variable domain (missing parts from reference TRBV2 and TRBJ2-7): EPEVTQTPSHQVTQMGQEVILRCVPISNHLYFYWYRQILGQKVEFLVSFYNNEISEKSEIFDDQFSVERPDGSNFTLKIRSTKLEDSAMYFCASSDGQAAYEQYFGPGTRLTVT.